Below, 3 T cell receptor beta chains from the same sample are listed, as sequenced in a study of shared clonotypes between healthy human individuals. The data were produced by immunoSEQ multiplex PCR, yet TCRdb's version contains in-frame clones alone and is incomplete. The sample includes tens of thousands of clones, over 55% of them seen just once. Material: memory CD8+ T cells sorted from blood. Specified subset: CD45RO+ cells pooled with CCR7-negative TemRA cells. These TCRs come from a man aged 25-40 years in good health.

The chain links TRBV18 to TRBJ2-5; D possibly corresponds to TRBD1 (5 bases). In germline, CDR1 is KGHSH, CDR2 LQKENI. CDR3 length: 15 amino acids. Trimming left V 3 bases short and J 5 bases short, with 16 bases between. CDR3 residues: CASSPAKGLGETQYF. For the CDR3, the DNA is TGTGCCAGCTCACCGGCGAAGGGGCTAGGGGAGACCCAGTACTTC.

Here the CDR3 DNA reads TGTGCCAGCAGCGACACTAGCGGGCAGGGGGAGCTGTTTTTT. As protein: CASSDTSGQGELFF. The chain has TRBV9 and TRBJ2-2, with 9 bases fitting TRBD2. This CDR3 comprises 14 residues. The V and J ends lost 3 bases and 8 bases, in that order; junction bases with no gene match: 5. The germline gives CDR1 SGDLS, CDR2 YYNGEE. Supplemented by reference TRBV9 and TRBJ2-2, the full variable domain reads DSGVTQTPKHLITATGQRVTLRCSPRSGDLSVYWYQQSLDQGLQFLIQYYNGEERAKGNILERFSAQQFPDLHSELNLSSLELGDSALYFCASSDTSGQGELFFGEGSRLTVL.

CDR3 protein: CASRVGWTGLGEAFF. The CDR3 DNA is TGCGCCAGCAGAGTGGGATGGACAGGGTTGGGTGAAGCTTTCTTT. The V and J genes are TRBV5-1 and TRBJ1-1; 8 bases line up with TRBD1. This CDR3 is built from 15 residues. Germline V gene sequence: CDR1 SGHRS, CDR2 YFSETQ. Unmatched junction bases numbered 13, after V lost 5 bases and J lost 7 bases.